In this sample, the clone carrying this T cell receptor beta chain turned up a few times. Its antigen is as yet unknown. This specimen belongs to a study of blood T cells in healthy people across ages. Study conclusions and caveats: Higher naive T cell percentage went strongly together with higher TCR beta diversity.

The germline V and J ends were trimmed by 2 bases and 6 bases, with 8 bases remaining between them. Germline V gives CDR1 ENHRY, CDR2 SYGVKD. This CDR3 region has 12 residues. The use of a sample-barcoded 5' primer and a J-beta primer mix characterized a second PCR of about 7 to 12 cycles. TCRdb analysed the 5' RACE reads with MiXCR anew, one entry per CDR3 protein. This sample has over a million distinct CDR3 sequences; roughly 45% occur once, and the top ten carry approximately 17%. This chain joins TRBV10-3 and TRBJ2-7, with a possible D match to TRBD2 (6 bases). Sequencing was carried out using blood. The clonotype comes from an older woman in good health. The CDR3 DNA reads TGTGCCATCAGTGAGGAACTAGCCGAGCAGTACTTC. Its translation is CAISEELAEQYF.